Listed here are 32 T cell receptor beta chains from one sample, sequenced in a study of shared T cell receptors in the human thymus. TCRdb's table, derived via immunoSEQ multiplex PCR, lists solely in-frame clones and lacks some. The sample records about 660,000 clones, around 87% being singletons. In addition, the sample was reused for a study of human thymus T cells.

Sequencing input: thymocytes. The receptors here all came from a boy younger than two with a congenital heart defect.

Only a few counts were recorded for this clone. J is TRBJ1-3 and V is TRBV19, with 7 bases lining up with TRBD1. The V segment lost 5 bases and the J segment 4 bases; nucleotides outside the gene matches: 5. The germline gives CDR1 LNHDA, CDR2 SQIVND (reference sequence). The CDR3 sequence is 14 residues long. CDR3 loop: CASSSPGQGNTIYF. DNA of the CDR3: TGTGCCAGTAGTTCTCCGGGACAGGGAAACACCATATATTTT.

The CDR3 loop is CASSESTTGYNEQFF. The CDR3 nucleotides read TGCGCCAGCAGTGAGTCCACTACGGGTTACAATGAGCAGTTCTTC. The chain recombines TRBV10-2 with TRBJ2-1; D remains unclear. Per the germline V gene, CDR1 is WSHSY and CDR2 is SAAADI. This CDR3 is 15 amino acids long. Trimming cost V 0 bases and J 4 bases, with 10 bases left between them.

Comment on this clone: The same CDR3 arises from other DNA sequences in this sample as well. This rearrangement joins TRBV5-1 to TRBJ2-3; possible D gene TRBD2, 6 bases. CDR1 is SGHRS, CDR2 YFSETQ, per germline. Deletions cut 8 bases from V and 3 bases from J, with 13 bases between. The CDR3 spans 13 residues. CDR3 in DNA: TGCGCCAGTCGCGGGGCGGGAACAGATACGCAGTATTTT. This gives the protein CASRGAGTDTQYF. The full variable domain, in which reference TRBV5-1 and TRBJ2-3 provide the parts outside the CDR3, is KAGVTQTPRYLIKTRGQQVTLSCSPISGHRSVSWYQQTPGQGLQFLFEYFSETQRNKGNFPGRFSGRQFSNSRSEMNVSTLELGDSALYLCASRGAGTDTQYFGPGTRLTVL.

The chain recombines TRBV13 with TRBJ2-5; maybe TRBD2 (5 bases). Germline V gene lookup returns CDR1 PRHDT and CDR2 FYEKMQ (reference sequence). CDR3 length: 14 amino acids. The V end lost 0 bases, the J end lost 4 bases, and 9 bases lay between the germline ends. The CDR3 loop reads CASSLGLGLETQYF. The CDR3 coding sequence is TGTGCCAGCAGCTTAGGCCTAGGACTAGAGACCCAGTACTTC. The entire variable domain, with the rest obtained from reference TRBV13 and TRBJ2-5, is as follows: AAGVIQSPRHLIKEKRETATLKCYPIPRHDTVYWYQQGPGQDPQFLISFYEKMQSDKGSIPDRFSAQQFSDYHSELNMSSLELGDSALYFCASSLGLGLETQYFGPGTRLLVL.

The rearrangement links TRBV6-4 to TRBJ2-1, with TRBD2 identical over 11 bases. This CDR3 comprises 14 residues. Per germline, CDR1 MRHNA and CDR2 SNTAGT. V gave up 3 bases and J gave up 8 bases; unmatched junction bases: 3. The CDR3 nucleotides read TGTGCCAGCAGTGAGCTAGCGGGAGGCGATGAGCAGTTCTTC. Its protein is CASSELAGGDEQFF.

The chain is built from TRBV28 and TRBJ2-7, with a weak D call TRBD1 (6 bases). The CDR3 is 14 amino acids. Germline V lookup: CDR1 MDHEN, CDR2 SYDVKM. Trimming took 3 bases from V and 3 from J, leaving 12 bases between them. The DNA of the CDR3 is TGTGCCAGCAGTTTTGAGGGGGAAAACTACGAGCAGTACTTC. Translation: CASSFEGENYEQYF.

The count of this clone is one. At one end, the junction sequence differs from germline, possibly due to a read error. The chain couples TRBV7-7 to TRBJ2-1, with D perhaps matching TRBD1 (6 bases). From germline, CDR1 is SSHAT and CDR2 FNYEAQ (reference sequence). The CDR3 sequence is 15 residues long. The CDR3 bases are TGTGCTAGCAGCTCAACTCCGGACAGCTACAATGAGCAGTTCTTC. It specifies CASSSTPDSYNEQFF.

The chain uses TRBV6-6 and TRBJ2-3; 7 bases map to TRBD2. J lost 2 bases, V lost 4 bases, and 9 bases had no gene match. The germline CDR1 and CDR2 sequences are MNHNY and SVGAGI (reference sequence). The CDR3 spans 16 residues. CDR3 residues: CASSCADGDYTDTQYF. The CDR3 DNA reads TGTGCCAGCAGTTGCGCCGACGGGGACTACACAGATACGCAGTATTTT.

The chain links TRBV30 to TRBJ2-1, with 12 bases lining up with TRBD2. The V gene's germline CDR1 is GTSNPN and CDR2 SVGIG (reference sequence). Trimming cost V 3 bases and J 9 bases; bases outside gene matches: 6. The CDR3 totals 14 residues. CDR3: CAWRLAGGPGEQFF. The CDR3 DNA reads TGTGCCTGGAGGCTAGCGGGAGGGCCAGGTGAGCAGTTCTTC.

The chain uses TRBV30 and TRBJ2-5, with D perhaps TRBD2 (6 bases). This CDR3 has 13 amino acids. Trimming pared 5 bases from V and 2 bases from J, leaving 12 bases between. CDR1 GTSNPN and CDR2 SVGIG come from the germline V gene (reference sequence). CDR3 in DNA: TGTGCCTGGGGCCGGGACTTACAAGAGACCCAGTACTTC. Its protein product is CAWGRDLQETQYF.

The chain joins TRBV27 to TRBJ2-1; weak D call: TRBD2 (6 bases). The CDR3 loop spans 13 amino acids. Germline loops: CDR1 MNHEY, CDR2 SMNVEV (reference sequence). V was cut by 7 bases and J by 2 bases, with 9 bases left in between. The CDR3 DNA reads TGTGCCAGCACGGCTAGCGCCTACAATGAGCAGTTCTTC. Translation: CASTASAYNEQFF.

V and J are TRBV28 and TRBJ1-1; D remains ambiguous. The germline V gene encodes CDR1 MDHEN and CDR2 SYDVKM. Trimming removed 3 bases at V and 5 bases at J, with 13 bases between. There are 14 residues in the CDR3. The CDR3 DNA follows: TGTGCCAGCAGTTTTAACCACAATCGAACTGAAGCTTTCTTT. It encodes CASSFNHNRTEAFF.

This rearrangement joins TRBV10-3 to TRBJ1-5; D not certain. The germline V gene encodes CDR1 ENHRY and CDR2 SYGVKD. This CDR3 is built from 14 residues. Trimming took 10 bases from V and 0 from J, leaving 13 bases between them. The CDR3 loop is CATREDYSNQPQHF. DNA of the CDR3: TGTGCCACCCGCGAGGATTATAGCAATCAGCCCCAGCATTTT.

The chain carries TRBV15 and TRBJ2-2; 7 bases align to TRBD2. The CDR3 runs to 17 residues. V gave up 0 bases and J gave up 4 bases; unmatched junction bases: 8. From germline, CDR1 is LNHNV and CDR2 YYDKDF (reference sequence). This CDR3 is CATSRDRGGRVTGELFF. Written as DNA, the CDR3 is TGTGCCACCAGCAGAGATCGCGGGGGTCGGGTCACCGGGGAGCTGTTTTTT.

The chain links TRBV6-9 to TRBJ2-7; 9 positions agree with TRBD2. This CDR3 comprises 14 residues. J lost 2 bases, V lost 4 bases, and 3 bases had no gene match. Germline CDR1 is MNHGY and CDR2 is SVAAGI. This chain's CDR3 is CASSLREGTYEQYF. In DNA, the CDR3 is TGTGCCAGCAGTTTGCGGGAGGGGACCTACGAGCAGTACTTC.

This clone has only a few counts. V usage is TRBV4-3 and J usage is TRBJ2-7, with a tentative D call TRBD1 (6 bases). V was pared by 4 bases and J by 3 bases, with 16 bases between. This CDR3 comprises 15 residues. CDR1 and CDR2 from the germline V gene are LGHNA and YSLEER. The CDR3 DNA follows: TGCGCCAGCAGCCGAGTAAACAGGGCAGGCTACGAGCAGTACTTC. Protein sequence: CASSRVNRAGYEQYF.

The chain has TRBV2 and TRBJ2-3, with 13 positions matching TRBD2. CDR1 is SNHLY and CDR2 is FYNNEI in the germline V gene. The CDR3 covers 17 residues. With 4 bases clipped from V and 4 bases from J, the junction kept 8 bases outside the gene matches. The CDR3 bases are TGTGCCAGCAGTGCGCGGACTAGCGGGGGCACCCCAGATACGCAGTATTTT. Amino acids: CASSARTSGGTPDTQYF.

The CDR3 DNA is TGTGCCAGCAGTTTAGGGCGGGGGGGACTAAGCTCCTACAATGAGCAGTTCTTC. Translated: CASSLGRGGLSSYNEQFF. J is TRBJ2-1 and V is TRBV27, with TRBD2 matching 9 bases. The CDR3 is made up of 18 amino acids. The V gene end was trimmed by 2 bases and the J gene end by 0 bases; junction bases not matched to a gene: 8. The germline gives CDR1 MNHEY, CDR2 SMNVEV (reference sequence).

This chain links TRBV13 with TRBJ2-5, with D maybe TRBD2 (5 bases). The V gene's germline CDR1 is PRHDT and CDR2 FYEKMQ (reference sequence). There are 15 residues in the CDR3. V lost 4 bases, J lost 5 bases, and 17 bases lay in between. CDR3 sequence: CASSSGTPGRETQYF. As DNA, the CDR3 is TGTGCCAGCAGCTCAGGTACCCCGGGAAGGGAGACCCAGTACTTC.

This clone turned up a few times. This chain links TRBV6-1 with TRBJ2-5; TRBD2 might be the D (5 bases). CDR1 and CDR2 from the germline V gene are MNHNS and SASEGT. V was clipped by 5 bases and J by 3 bases, with 16 bases between them. This CDR3 contains 15 residues. CDR3 loop: CASSPKRWRKETQYF. For the CDR3, the DNA is TGTGCCAGCAGTCCCAAGCGATGGAGGAAAGAGACCCAGTACTTC.

The chain links TRBV28 to TRBJ1-2; D call uncertain. Germline V gene sequence: CDR1 MDHEN, CDR2 SYDVKM. The V end was cut by 5 bases, the J end by 10 bases, with 17 bases between. The CDR3 runs to 13 residues. The CDR3 spells CASSRGQVRTYTF. The CDR3 DNA reads TGTGCCAGCAGTCGGGGTCAGGTGAGGACCTACACCTTC.

This clone was observed a single time. At one of its ends the junction is not consistent with the germline gene, which may arise from a read error. The sample carries other DNA sequences with the same CDR3. The chain links TRBV4-1 to TRBJ1-6; 9 nucleotides align to TRBD1. Germline V CDR1 and CDR2: MGHRA, YSYEKL. The CDR3 spans 16 residues. The CDR3 sequence: CASSQVGQGLDSPLHF. Written as DNA, the CDR3 is TGCGCCAGCAGCCAAGTTGGACAGGGGTTGGATTCCCCCCTCCACTTT.

This clone came up once. This chain uses TRBV7-2 with TRBJ1-4; tentatively, D is TRBD1 (6 bases). The CDR3 loop spans 16 amino acids. Trimming left V 4 bases short and J 0 bases short, with 12 bases between. Germline values: CDR1 SGHTA, CDR2 FQGNSA. The CDR3 reads CASSSITGPTNEKLFF. The CDR3 DNA follows: TGTGCCAGCAGCTCGATCACAGGGCCAACTAATGAAAAACTGTTTTTT.

The V call is TRBV7-2, the J call TRBJ2-2; 11 bases agree with TRBD2. Germline V gene lookup returns CDR1 SGHTA and CDR2 FQGNSA. V lost 1 base and J lost 0; bases outside the gene matches: 1. The CDR3 sequence is 17 residues long. The CDR3 protein is CASSLETSGANTGELFF. CDR3 in DNA: TGTGCCAGCAGCTTAGAGACTAGCGGGGCGAACACCGGGGAGCTGTTTTTT. The full variable domain, its missing parts supplied by reference TRBV7-2 and TRBJ2-2, is GAGVSQSPSNKVTEKGKDVELRCDPISGHTALYWYRQSLGQGLEFLIYFQGNSAPDKSGLPSDRFSAERTGGSVSTLTIQRTQQEDSAVYLCASSLETSGANTGELFFGEGSRLTVL.

In regard to this clone: An end of the junction does not agree with germline; a read error may underlie this. The chain recombines TRBV5-6 with TRBJ2-5; D remains unclear. Germline CDR1 reads SGHDT; CDR2 reads YYEEEE. The CDR3 has 14 amino acids. The CDR3 DNA is TGTGCCAGCAGCTTGACCCCGCCAGCGACCCTCCGAAACTTC. Translating it yields CASSLTPPATLRNF.

This chain connects TRBV7-6 to TRBJ1-4, with 7 nucleotides matching TRBD1. Germline V gives CDR1 SGHVS, CDR2 FNYEAQ. V lost 4 bases to trimming and J lost 6 bases; unmatched junction nucleotides: 8. The CDR3 is 15 residues long. The CDR3 is CASSSVGGSDEKLFF. CDR3 in DNA: TGTGCCAGCAGCTCCGTAGGGGGCAGTGATGAAAAACTGTTTTTT.

This sequence joins TRBV30 and TRBJ2-3, with D possibly being TRBD2 (6 bases). The germline CDR1 and CDR2 sequences are GTSNPN and SVGIG (reference sequence). The CDR3 is 13 residues long. Trimming cost V 2 bases and J 4 bases, with 10 bases left between them. CDR3 sequence reads: CAWSRGGADTQYF. The CDR3 bases are TGTGCCTGGAGTCGGGGCGGGGCAGATACGCAGTATTTT.

This chain uses TRBV19 with TRBJ1-4; TRBD1 aligns across 9 bases. Looked up from germline, CDR1 is LNHDA and CDR2 is SQIVND (reference sequence). Unmatched junction bases numbered 4, after V lost 1 base and J lost 7 bases. The CDR3 is 15 amino acids. This chain's CDR3 is CASSIADRGFEKLFF. CDR3 DNA sequence: TGTGCCAGTAGTATAGCGGACAGGGGATTTGAAAAACTGTTTTTT. Using reference TRBV19 and TRBJ1-4 for the parts outside the CDR3, the full variable domain is DGGITQSPKYLFRKEGQNVTLSCEQNLNHDAMYWYRQDPGQGLRLIYYSQIVNDFQKGDIAEGYSVSREKKESFPLTVTSAQKNPTAFYLCASSIADRGFEKLFFGSGTQLSVL.

This rearrangement joins TRBV6-6 to TRBJ2-1; D may be TRBD2 (6 bases). The CDR3 consists of 14 residues. V lost 7 bases, J lost 6 bases, and 16 bases lay in between. Per germline, CDR1 MNHNY and CDR2 SVGAGI (reference sequence). For the CDR3, the DNA is TGTGCCAGCAAACTAGCTAAGGGGACCAATGAGCAGTTCTTC. This encodes CASKLAKGTNEQFF.

The rearrangement links TRBV5-1 to TRBJ1-6; tentative D call: TRBD1 (5 bases). The CDR3 is 16 amino acids. Germline loops: CDR1 SGHRS, CDR2 YFSETQ. V lost 1 base and J lost 10, with 18 bases in between. The CDR3 region has the DNA TGCGCCAGCAGCTTGTTGGCAGGGATATTCGGGTCACCCCTCCACTTT. As protein: CASSLLAGIFGSPLHF.

The rearrangement uses TRBV9 and TRBJ1-1; the match to TRBD1 covers 9 bases. CDR1 and CDR2 (germline): SGDLS, YYNGEE. After removal of 4 bases from V and 1 base from J, the junction contained 11 bases not matched to a gene. This CDR3 is built from 17 residues. The CDR3 spells CASSTRPSDRGNTEAFF. As DNA, the CDR3 is TGTGCCAGCAGCACCCGACCCTCGGACAGGGGGAACACTGAAGCTTTCTTT.

The CDR3 nucleotides are TGTGCCAGCAGTACCGACAGGTTTGAGCAGTTCTTC. Encoded protein: CASSTDRFEQFF. The rearrangement links TRBV6-5 to TRBJ2-1; a weak D match, TRBD1 (6 bases). V lost 5 bases and J 9 bases, leaving 11 bases between the germline ends. The length of the CDR3 is 12 residues. Germline CDR1 MNHEY, CDR2 SVGAGI.